Listed here are 18 T cell receptor beta chains from one sample, sequenced in a study of T cell repertoires in cytomegalovirus infection. TCRdb used MiXCR to reprocess the reads, holding one entry per CDR3 protein. The data contain 150,000 to 200,000 distinct CDR3 sequences, less than 9.5% of them singletons. Specimen: PBMCs. Source of these receptors: a human donor in good health (CMV status not recorded). Some clones in this sample may be carry-over from other donors' samples.

The chain couples TRBV28 to TRBJ2-5, with D possibly called TRBD1 or TRBD2 (5 bases each). The CDR3 extends over 13 amino acids. The V end lost 3 bases, the J end lost 5 bases, and 10 bases lay between the germline ends. The germline CDR1 and CDR2 sequences are MDHEN and SYDVKM. CDR3 residues: CASSFQGGETQYF. Written as DNA, the CDR3 is TGTGCCAGCAGTTTCCAGGGCGGGGAGACCCAGTACTTC.

This clonotype was recorded at least ten times. The chain couples TRBV7-2 to TRBJ2-3, with D unclear. This CDR3 comprises 14 residues. CDR1 is SGHTA and CDR2 is FQGNSA in the germline V gene. V was trimmed by 7 bases and J by 1 base, leaving 12 bases between them. CDR3 sequence (DNA): TGTGCCAGCACGCCACCGCGGCGCACAGATACGCAGTATTTT. Amino acids: CASTPPRRTDTQYF.

This clonotype occurred a few times. CDR3 sequence reads: CASRRDSYNEQFF. The CDR3 DNA follows: TGTGCCAGCAGACGGGACAGCTACAATGAGCAGTTCTTC. The chain has TRBV7-9 and TRBJ2-1; 7 bases are a match to TRBD1. Germline CDR1 is SEHNR and CDR2 is FQNEAQ (reference sequence). This CDR3 spans 13 amino acids. V dropped 6 bases and J dropped 3; count of bases not matched to a gene: 2.

The table lists this clonotype with many counts. This chain links TRBV7-2 with TRBJ1-1, with D possibly being TRBD1 (6 bases). From germline, CDR1 is SGHTA and CDR2 FQGNSA. Trimming stripped 1 base from V and 10 bases from J, with 10 bases between. This CDR3 has 12 residues. CDR3 protein: CASSLVAGAAFF. The CDR3 bases are TGTGCCAGCAGCTTAGTAGCAGGGGCAGCTTTCTTT.

The chain couples TRBV6-2 or TRBV6-3 to TRBJ1-1; D remains unclear. CDR1 MNHEY and CDR2 SVGEGT come from the germline V gene. Trimming took off 6 bases at V and 6 bases at J, with 8 bases between the two ends. The CDR3 is 11 amino acids. In DNA, the CDR3 is TGTGCCAGCAGAAGAACACCTGAAGCTTTCTTT. Amino acid sequence: CASRRTPEAFF.

This clonotype was counted ten times or more. The chain couples TRBV11-2 to TRBJ1-5; D call uncertain. There are 18 residues in the CDR3. Germline lookup yields CDR1 SGHAT and CDR2 FQNNGV. The V and J ends lost 1 base and 2 bases respectively, with 18 bases between them. This CDR3 reads CASSLGTGDVVGNQPQHF. The CDR3 DNA sequence: TGTGCCAGCAGCTTAGGCACGGGCGACGTTGTCGGCAATCAGCCCCAGCATTTT. The entire variable domain, with the rest obtained from reference TRBV11-2 and TRBJ1-5, is as follows: EAGVAQSPRYKIIEKRQSVAFWCNPISGHATLYWYQQILGQGPKLLIQFQNNGVVDDSQLPKDRFSAERLKGVDSTLKIQPAKLEDSAVYLCASSLGTGDVVGNQPQHFGDGTRLSIL.

In its sample, this clonotype was seen many times. The chain employs TRBV11-2 and TRBJ1-2, with D unclear. Germline V gene sequence: CDR1 SGHAT, CDR2 FQNNGV. V shed 1 base and J shed 4 bases, with 16 bases lying between them. This CDR3 has 16 residues. The CDR3 sequence is CASSLGRPKPSYGYTF. In nucleotides, the CDR3 is TGTGCCAGCAGCTTAGGGCGGCCCAAACCGTCCTATGGCTACACCTTC.

This clonotype has ten or more counts. J is TRBJ2-2 and V is TRBV7-2; the match to TRBD2 covers 7 bases. Germline lookup yields CDR1 SGHTA and CDR2 FQGNSA. Trimming cost V 0 bases and J 5 bases; bases outside gene matches: 6. The CDR3 is 16 amino acids. As DNA, the CDR3 is TGTGCCAGCAGCTTAGCGGCGGGAGTGGGGACCGGGGAGCTGTTTTTT. Encoded protein: CASSLAAGVGTGELFF.

This clonotype showed up many times. Written as DNA, the CDR3 is TGTGCCAGCAGGCTCGGGGCCTCCAATCAGCCCCAGCATTTT. As protein: CASRLGASNQPQHF. The V gene is TRBV7-8, the J gene TRBJ1-5, with D perhaps TRBD1 (5 bases). Looked up from germline, CDR1 is SGHVS and CDR2 is FQNEAQ. The CDR3 is 14 residues long. Deletions cut 6 bases from V and 3 bases from J, with 12 bases between.

This clonotype appeared many times. The J gene is TRBJ2-2, the V gene TRBV7-2; D possibly corresponds to TRBD1 (6 bases). CDR1 SGHTA and CDR2 FQGNSA come from the germline V gene. The CDR3 loop spans 15 amino acids. V dropped 4 bases and J dropped 1 base, with 10 bases sitting between them. The CDR3 DNA follows: TGTGCCAGCAGCTCAGGGACATTGAACACCGGGGAGCTGTTTTTT. Amino acids: CASSSGTLNTGELFF.

This clonotype was observed at least ten times. The chain joins TRBV29-1 to TRBJ2-2; 11 bases map to TRBD2. This CDR3 comprises 15 residues. V shed 4 bases, J shed 5 bases, and the junction held 6 bases outside the gene matches. From germline, CDR1 is SQVTM and CDR2 ANQGSEA. CDR3: CSVVSGGAGTGELFF. The CDR3, as DNA: TGCAGCGTTGTTAGCGGGGGGGCCGGTACCGGGGAGCTGTTTTTT.

This clonotype was detected ten times or more. J is TRBJ1-5 and V is TRBV7-2; the D is unclear. The V gene lost 1 base and the J gene lost 5 bases, with 12 bases spanning the gap. This CDR3 contains 15 residues. The germline V gene has CDR1 SGHTA and CDR2 FQGNSA. The CDR3 region has the DNA TGTGCCAGCAGCTTAGTGGTCGGATCGGATCAGCCCCAGCATTTT. Its protein is CASSLVVGSDQPQHF.

The genes are TRBV2 and TRBJ1-4; unclear D gene. Germline V lookup: CDR1 SNHLY, CDR2 FYNNEI. The CDR3 is 13 residues long. V shed 7 bases and J shed 7 bases, with 13 bases lying between them. The CDR3, as DNA: TGTGCCAGCACTCGGATGGAGGGTGAAAAACTGTTTTTT. Protein sequence: CASTRMEGEKLFF. Supplemented by reference TRBV2 and TRBJ1-4, the full variable domain reads EPEVTQTPSHQVTQMGQEVILRCVPISNHLYFYWYRQILGQKVEFLVSFYNNEISEKSEIFDDQFSVERPDGSNFTLKIRSTKLEDSAMYFCASTRMEGEKLFFGSGTQLSVL.

This clonotype appeared many times. The CDR3 DNA is TGTGCCAGCAGTTACTCGAGGGACAGGGGGAGCGCAGATACGCAGTATTTT. Translated, it gives CASSYSRDRGSADTQYF. The J gene is TRBJ2-3, the V gene TRBV6-6, with TRBD1 matching over 11 bases. The CDR3 runs to 17 residues. CDR1 is MNHNY, CDR2 SVGAGI, per germline (reference sequence). J was trimmed by 4 bases and V by 0 bases; bases with no gene match: 6.

There are a few counts of this clonotype. The chain uses TRBV14 and TRBJ2-2; the D is unclear. Trimming took off 1 base at V and 4 bases at J, with 13 bases between the two ends. The germline gives CDR1 SGHDN, CDR2 FVKESK. This CDR3 has 16 amino acids. CDR3: CASSQVGGFITGELFF. The CDR3 DNA sequence: TGTGCCAGCAGCCAAGTCGGCGGATTCATCACCGGGGAGCTGTTTTTT. Complete variable domain (other parts from reference TRBV14 and TRBJ2-2): EAGVTQFPSHSVIEKGQTVTLRCDPISGHDNLYWYRRVMGKEIKFLLHFVKESKQDESGMPNNRFLAERTGGTYSTLKVQPAELEDSGVYFCASSQVGGFITGELFFGEGSRLTVL.

The table lists this clonotype with a few counts. The J gene is TRBJ1-6, the V gene TRBV2, with 7 bases that match TRBD1. Germline assignment: CDR1 SNHLY and CDR2 FYNNEI. Losses at the gene ends were 8 bases for V and 9 bases for J; bases not matched to a gene: 16. This CDR3 comprises 16 residues. The CDR3 loop reads CASAGQDLLPPSPLHF. DNA for the CDR3: TGTGCCAGCGCAGGACAGGACCTACTTCCCCCTTCACCCCTCCACTTT.

This clonotype has a count of ten or more. The chain couples TRBV6-2 or TRBV6-3 to TRBJ1-1; D unresolved. From germline, CDR1 is MNHEY and CDR2 SVGEGT. The CDR3 is 14 residues long. The germline V and J ends were trimmed by 6 bases and 1 base, with 12 bases remaining between them. CDR3 protein: CASSIRRGNTEAFF. DNA of the CDR3: TGTGCCAGCAGCATCCGCCGGGGGAACACTGAAGCTTTCTTT.

In its sample, this clonotype was seen many times. The chain couples TRBV7-2 to TRBJ1-1; TRBD1 might be the D (6 bases). V was trimmed by 2 bases and J by 7 bases, leaving 17 bases between them. The germline CDR1 and CDR2 sequences are SGHTA and FQGNSA. The CDR3 runs to 15 residues. The CDR3 DNA follows: TGTGCCAGCAGCTTACGGGGCCCTGGAGGGGGTGAAGCTTTCTTT. This translates into CASSLRGPGGGEAFF.